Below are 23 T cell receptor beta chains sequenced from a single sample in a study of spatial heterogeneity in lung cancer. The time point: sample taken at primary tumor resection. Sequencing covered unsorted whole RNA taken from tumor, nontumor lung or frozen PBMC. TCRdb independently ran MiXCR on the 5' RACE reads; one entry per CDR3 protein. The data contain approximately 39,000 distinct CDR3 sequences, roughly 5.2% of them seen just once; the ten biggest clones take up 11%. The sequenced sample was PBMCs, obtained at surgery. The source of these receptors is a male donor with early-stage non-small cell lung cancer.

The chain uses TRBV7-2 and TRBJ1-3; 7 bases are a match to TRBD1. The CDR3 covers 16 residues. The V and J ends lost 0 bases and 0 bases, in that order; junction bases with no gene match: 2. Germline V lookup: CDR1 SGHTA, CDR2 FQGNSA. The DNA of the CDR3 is TGTGCCAGCAGCTTAGCGCCAGGGGGCTCTGGAAACACCATATATTTT. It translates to CASSLAPGGSGNTIYF.

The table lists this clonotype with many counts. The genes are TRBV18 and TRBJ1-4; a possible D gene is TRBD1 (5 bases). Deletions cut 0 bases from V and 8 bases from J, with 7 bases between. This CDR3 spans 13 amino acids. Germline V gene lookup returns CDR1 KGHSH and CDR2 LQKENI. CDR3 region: CASSPPGVEKLFF. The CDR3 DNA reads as TGTGCCAGCTCACCACCAGGGGTGGAAAAACTGTTTTTT. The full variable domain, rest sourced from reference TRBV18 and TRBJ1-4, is NAGVMQNPRHLVRRRGQEARLRCSPMKGHSHVYWYRQLPEEGLKFMVYLQKENIIDESGMPKERFSAEFPKEGPSILRIQQVVRGDSAAYFCASSPPGVEKLFFGSGTQLSVL.

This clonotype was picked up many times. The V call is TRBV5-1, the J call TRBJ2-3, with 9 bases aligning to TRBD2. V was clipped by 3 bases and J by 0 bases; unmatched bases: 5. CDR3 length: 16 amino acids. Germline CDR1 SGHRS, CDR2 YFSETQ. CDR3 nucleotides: TGCGCCAGCAGCTCCCAGACTAGCGGAAGCACAGATACGCAGTATTTT. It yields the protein CASSSQTSGSTDTQYF.

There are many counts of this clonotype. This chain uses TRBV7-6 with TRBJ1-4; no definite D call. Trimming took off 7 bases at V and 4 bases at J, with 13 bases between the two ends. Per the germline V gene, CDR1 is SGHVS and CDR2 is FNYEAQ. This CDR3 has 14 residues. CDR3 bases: TGTGCCAGCAAAAACGGACCGGATAATGAAAAACTGTTTTTT. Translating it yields CASKNGPDNEKLFF.

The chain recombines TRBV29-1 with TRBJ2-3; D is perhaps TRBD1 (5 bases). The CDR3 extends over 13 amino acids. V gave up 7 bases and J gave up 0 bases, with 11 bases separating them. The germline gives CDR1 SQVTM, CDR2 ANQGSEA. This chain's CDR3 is CSGGADSTDTQYF. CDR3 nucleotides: TGCAGCGGTGGGGCGGATAGCACAGATACGCAGTATTTT.

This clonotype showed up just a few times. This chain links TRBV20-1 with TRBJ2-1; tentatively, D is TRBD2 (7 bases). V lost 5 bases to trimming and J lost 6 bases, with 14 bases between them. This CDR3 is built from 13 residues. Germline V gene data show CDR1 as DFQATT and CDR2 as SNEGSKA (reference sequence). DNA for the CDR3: TGCAGTGCTGGGGGGGCAGGTAGCAATGAGCAGTTCTTC. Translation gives CSAGGAGSNEQFF.

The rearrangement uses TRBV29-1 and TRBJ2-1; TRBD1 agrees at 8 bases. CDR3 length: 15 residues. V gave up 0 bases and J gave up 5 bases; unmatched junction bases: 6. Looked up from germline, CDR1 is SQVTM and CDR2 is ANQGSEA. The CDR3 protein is CSVEDPTGDNNEQFF. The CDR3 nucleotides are TGCAGCGTTGAAGATCCGACAGGGGATAACAATGAGCAGTTCTTC.

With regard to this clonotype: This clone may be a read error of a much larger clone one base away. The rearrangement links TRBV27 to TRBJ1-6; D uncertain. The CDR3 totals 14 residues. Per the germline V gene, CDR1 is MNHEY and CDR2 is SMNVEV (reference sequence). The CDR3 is CDSSLESYNSPLHF. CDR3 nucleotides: TGTGACAGCAGTTTAGAAAGCTATAATTCACCCCTCCACTTT.

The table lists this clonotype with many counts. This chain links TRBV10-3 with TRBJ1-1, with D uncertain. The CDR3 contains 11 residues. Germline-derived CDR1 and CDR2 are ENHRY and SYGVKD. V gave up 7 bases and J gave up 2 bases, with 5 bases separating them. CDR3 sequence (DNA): TGTGCCATCAAGGCAAACACTGAAGCTTTCTTT. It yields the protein CAIKANTEAFF.

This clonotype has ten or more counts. The CDR3 DNA sequence: TGTGCCAGCAGCGACCGGGGGGAAAGGAATGAAGCTTTCTTT. It codes for CASSDRGERNEAFF. The chain employs TRBV7-9 and TRBJ1-1, with a tentative D call TRBD1 (5 bases). Trimming left V 5 bases short and J 7 bases short, with 17 bases between. Germline CDR1 reads SEHNR; CDR2 reads FQNEAQ (reference sequence). This CDR3 is 14 amino acids long.

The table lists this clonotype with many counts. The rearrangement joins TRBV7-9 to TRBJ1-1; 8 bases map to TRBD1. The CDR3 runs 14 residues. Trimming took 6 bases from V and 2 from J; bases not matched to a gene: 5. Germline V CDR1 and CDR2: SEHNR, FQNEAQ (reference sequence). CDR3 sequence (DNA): TGTGCCAGCAGGAAAGACAGGGGCAACACTGAAGCTTTCTTT. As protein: CASRKDRGNTEAFF.

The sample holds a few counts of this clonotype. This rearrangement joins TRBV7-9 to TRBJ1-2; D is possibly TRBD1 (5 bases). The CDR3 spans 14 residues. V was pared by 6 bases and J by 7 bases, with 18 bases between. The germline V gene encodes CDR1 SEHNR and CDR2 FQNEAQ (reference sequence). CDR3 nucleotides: TGTGCCAGCAGTCCCGGGGCAGGTCCCACTGGCTACACCTTC. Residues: CASSPGAGPTGYTF.

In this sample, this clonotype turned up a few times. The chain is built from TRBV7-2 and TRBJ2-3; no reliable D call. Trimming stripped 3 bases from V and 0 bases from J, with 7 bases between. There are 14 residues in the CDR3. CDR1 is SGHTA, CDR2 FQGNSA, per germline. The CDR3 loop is CASSFSGSTDTQYF. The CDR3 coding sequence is TGTGCCAGCAGCTTTAGTGGGAGCACAGATACGCAGTATTTT. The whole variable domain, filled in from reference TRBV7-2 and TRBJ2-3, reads GAGVSQSPSNKVTEKGKDVELRCDPISGHTALYWYRQSLGQGLEFLIYFQGNSAPDKSGLPSDRFSAERTGGSVSTLTIQRTQQEDSAVYLCASSFSGSTDTQYFGPGTRLTVL.

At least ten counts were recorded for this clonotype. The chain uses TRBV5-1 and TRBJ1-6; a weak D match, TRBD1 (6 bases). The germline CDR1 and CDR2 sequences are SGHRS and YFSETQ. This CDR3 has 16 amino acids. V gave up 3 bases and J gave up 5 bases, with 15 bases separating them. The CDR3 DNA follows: TGCGCCAGCAGCTGGGGGCTAAGACAGGATAATTCACCCCTCCACTTT. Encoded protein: CASSWGLRQDNSPLHF.

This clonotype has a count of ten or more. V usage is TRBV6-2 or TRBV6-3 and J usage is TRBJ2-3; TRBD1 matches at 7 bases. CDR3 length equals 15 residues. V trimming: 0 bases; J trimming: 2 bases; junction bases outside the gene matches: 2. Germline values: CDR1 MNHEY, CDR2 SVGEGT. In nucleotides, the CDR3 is TGTGCCAGCAGTTACTCAAGGGGGCTCACAGATACGCAGTATTTT. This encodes CASSYSRGLTDTQYF.

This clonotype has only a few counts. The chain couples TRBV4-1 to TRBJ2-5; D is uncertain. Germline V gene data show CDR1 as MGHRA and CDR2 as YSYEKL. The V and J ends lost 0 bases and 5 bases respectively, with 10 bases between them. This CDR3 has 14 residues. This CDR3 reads CASSQDISTETQYF. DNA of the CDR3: TGCGCCAGCAGCCAAGACATCAGTACGGAGACCCAGTACTTC.

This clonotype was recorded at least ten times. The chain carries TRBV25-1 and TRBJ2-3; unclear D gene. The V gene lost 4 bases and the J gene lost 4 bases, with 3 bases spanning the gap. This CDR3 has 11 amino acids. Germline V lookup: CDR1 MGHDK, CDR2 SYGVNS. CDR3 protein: CASSGSDTQYF. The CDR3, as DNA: TGTGCCAGCAGTGGGTCAGATACGCAGTATTTT.

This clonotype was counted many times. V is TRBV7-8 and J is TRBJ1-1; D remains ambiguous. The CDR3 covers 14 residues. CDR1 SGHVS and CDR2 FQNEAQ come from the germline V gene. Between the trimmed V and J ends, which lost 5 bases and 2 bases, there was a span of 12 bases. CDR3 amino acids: CASSLSEGNTEAFF. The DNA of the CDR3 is TGTGCCAGCAGCCTATCCGAGGGAAACACTGAAGCTTTCTTT.

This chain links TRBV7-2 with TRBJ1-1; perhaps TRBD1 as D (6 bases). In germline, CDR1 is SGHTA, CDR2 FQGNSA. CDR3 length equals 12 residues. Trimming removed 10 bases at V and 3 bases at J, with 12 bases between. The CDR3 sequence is CATGQFHTEAFF. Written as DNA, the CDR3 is TGTGCCACCGGACAGTTTCACACTGAAGCTTTCTTT.

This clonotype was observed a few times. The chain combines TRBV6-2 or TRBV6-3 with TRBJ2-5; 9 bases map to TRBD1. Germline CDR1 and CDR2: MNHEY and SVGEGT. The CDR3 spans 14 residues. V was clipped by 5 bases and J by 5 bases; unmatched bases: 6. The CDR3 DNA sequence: TGTGCCAGCAGTAAACAGGGGGCGCGGGAGACCCAGTACTTC. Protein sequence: CASSKQGARETQYF.

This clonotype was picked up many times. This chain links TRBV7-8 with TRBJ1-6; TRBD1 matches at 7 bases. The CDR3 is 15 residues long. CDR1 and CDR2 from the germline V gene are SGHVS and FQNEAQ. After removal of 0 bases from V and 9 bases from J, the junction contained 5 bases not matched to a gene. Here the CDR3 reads CASSLATGVGSPLHF. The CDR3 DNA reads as TGTGCCAGCAGCTTAGCCACAGGGGTTGGTTCACCCCTCCACTTT.

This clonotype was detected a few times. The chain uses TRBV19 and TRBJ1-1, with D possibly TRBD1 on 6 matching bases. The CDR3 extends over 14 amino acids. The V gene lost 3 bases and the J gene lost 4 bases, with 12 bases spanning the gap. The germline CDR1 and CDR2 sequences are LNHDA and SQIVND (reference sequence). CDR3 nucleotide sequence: TGTGCCAGTAGTATGACAGGCGGGGGCACTGAAGCTTTCTTT. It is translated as CASSMTGGGTEAFF.

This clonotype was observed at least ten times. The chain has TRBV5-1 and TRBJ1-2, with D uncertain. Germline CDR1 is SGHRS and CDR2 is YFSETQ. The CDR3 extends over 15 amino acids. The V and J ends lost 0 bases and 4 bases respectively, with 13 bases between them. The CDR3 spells CASSLEKPGGYGYTF. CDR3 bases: TGCGCCAGCAGCTTGGAAAAGCCCGGCGGCTATGGCTACACCTTC.